This T cell receptor (beta chain) was sequenced during a study of cytomegalovirus exposure and HLA in healthy donors. General study findings and limits: In a later analysis, compared with equally common non-associated chains, HLA-associated beta chains were more expanded. Altogether, 164 TCR beta chains were recorded as cytomegalovirus-associated.

The PCR made use of 60 Vbeta and 13 Jbeta primers. Assay: immunoSEQ multiplex PCR; the TCRdb copy retains only in-frame clones and omits some. This table has some 170,000 clones, 80% to 90% appearing once. Comment on this clone: Its specificity is not known.

The specimen sequenced was PBMCs. This clonotype was obtained from a woman between 18 and 29 years old in good health and CMV-seronegative.

The CDR3 DNA follows: TGTGCCAGCACCCGAGGGGGGGGATTGAACTATGGCTACACCTTC. This translates into CASTRGGGLNYGYTF. This sequence joins TRBV7-9 and TRBJ1-2; tentative D call: TRBD1 (6 bases). CDR1 SEHNR and CDR2 FQNEAQ come from the germline V gene (reference sequence). The CDR3 loop spans 15 amino acids. V was clipped by 7 bases and J by 2 bases, with 17 bases between them.